The rows below give T cell receptor beta chains drawn from one sample of a study of T cells after yellow fever vaccination. TCRdb processed the 5' RACE reads anew with MiXCR; each CDR3 protein has one entry. Among 450,000 to 600,000 distinct CDR3 sequences listed, less than 15% were seen once. Sequences were derived from PBMCs, sampled on the day of the yellow fever booster vaccination. All receptors come from a man aged 25-45 years who received the YFV17D yellow fever vaccine. Each CDR3 is given with its conserved first and last residue. A D gene is named only where the DNA matches it firmly. Clone size is given for some rows only: seen once, a few or many times, or a class if the clone is expanded.

V,J,D,size,CDR3,DNA
TRBV6-2/TRBV6-3,TRBJ2-7,NA,few,CASRRAHEQYF,TGTGCCAGCAGAAGAGCGCACGAGCAGTACTTC
TRBV30,TRBJ1-2,NA,NA,CAWSVGLQTAYTF,TGTGCCTGGAGTGTAGGACTTCAGACAGCCTACACCTTC
TRBV12-3/TRBV12-4,TRBJ2-1,NA,NA,CASRRMTNEQFF,TGTGCCAGCAGGCGGATGACCAATGAGCAGTTCTTC
TRBV12-3/TRBV12-4,TRBJ1-6,NA,many,CASSFNGGDSPLHF,TGTGCCAGCTCCTTCAACGGGGGCGATTCACCCCTCCACTTT
TRBV4-3,TRBJ2-5,TRBD2,NA,CASSQGPAGGGETQYF,TGCGCCAGCAGCCAAGGGCCAGCGGGAGGGGGGGAGACCCAGTACTTC
TRBV20-1,TRBJ1-2,TRBD1,few,CSAFLGQGDYGYTF,TGCAGTGCATTCCTTGGACAGGGAGACTATGGCTACACCTTC
TRBV7-2,TRBJ1-1,NA,NA,CASSFLTGFLEAFF,TGTGCCAGCAGCTTTTTGACAGGATTTCTGGAAGCTTTCTTT
TRBV20-1,TRBJ1-2,TRBD1,few,CSARPLGQGLYGYTF,TGCAGTGCTAGACCCCTAGGACAGGGGCTCTATGGCTACACCTTC
TRBV6-2/TRBV6-3,TRBJ2-1,NA,few,CASSYPRDSVEREIYNEQFF,TGTGCCAGCAGTTATCCCCGGGACTCCGTAGAGAGAGAGATCTACAATGAGCAGTTCTTC
TRBV11-2,TRBJ2-1,NA,NA,CASSRQGSRANEQFF,TGTGCCAGCAGCCGCCAGGGGAGTCGTGCCAATGAGCAGTTCTTC
TRBV29-1,TRBJ2-5,NA,NA,CSVVPLVAKETLYF,TGCAGCGTTGTTCCACTAGTCGCCAAAGAGACCCTGTACTTC
TRBV25-1,TRBJ1-5,NA,few,CASSEGDLQPQHF,TGTGCCAGCAGTGAAGGGGACCTTCAGCCCCAGCATTTT
TRBV5-1,TRBJ2-5,NA,NA,CASRFRDVPNETQYF,TGCGCCAGCAGATTCCGGGACGTCCCAAATGAGACCCAGTACTTC
TRBV24-1,TRBJ2-5,NA,NA,CATSDFVRGSGETQYF,TGTGCCACCAGTGATTTCGTACGAGGGTCGGGGGAGACCCAGTACTTC
TRBV14,TRBJ2-5,NA,few,CASSQASTRETQYF,TGTGCCAGCAGCCAAGCCTCTACCAGGGAGACCCAGTACTTC
TRBV29-1,TRBJ2-1,NA,NA,CSVLIVEQFF,TGCAGCGTTCTAATCGTTGAGCAGTTCTTC
TRBV3-1,TRBJ2-1,NA,NA,CASSRTPGLPNEQFF,TGTGCCAGCAGCCGCACTCCGGGCCTCCCCAATGAGCAGTTCTTC
TRBV20-1,TRBJ2-4,NA,few,CSADGRENIQYF,TGCAGTGCTGACGGGAGAGAAAACATTCAGTACTTC
TRBV20-1,TRBJ2-2,NA,NA,CSASRMEKRTGELFF,TGCAGTGCTAGTAGGATGGAGAAGAGGACCGGGGAGCTGTTTTTT
TRBV20-1,TRBJ2-3,NA,NA,CSAAIAAVGTDTQYF,TGCAGTGCTGCAATAGCAGCCGTCGGCACAGATACGCAGTATTTT
TRBV5-1,TRBJ2-3,TRBD1,few,CASSFGQGTDTQYF,TGCGCCAGCAGCTTTGGACAGGGAACAGATACGCAGTATTTT
TRBV20-1,TRBJ2-3,NA,few,CSAYQRFTDTQYF,TGCAGTGCTTATCAGCGGTTCACAGATACGCAGTATTTT
TRBV19,TRBJ1-5,NA,NA,CASRRGQADFVNQPQHF,TGTGCCAGTCGGAGGGGCCAAGCGGATTTTGTGAATCAGCCCCAGCATTTT
TRBV5-1,TRBJ2-7,NA,NA,CASRDRLQYEQYF,TGCGCCAGCAGGGACAGACTACAATACGAGCAGTACTTC
TRBV5-1,TRBJ2-7,TRBD1,NA,CASSKDRGAYEQYF,TGCGCCAGCAGCAAAGACAGGGGGGCGTACGAGCAGTACTTC
TRBV7-2,TRBJ2-7,NA,many,CASSQRSGESNYEQYF,TGTGCCAGCAGCCAGCGGAGCGGAGAGAGTAACTACGAGCAGTACTTC
TRBV20-1,TRBJ1-5,NA,once,CGARRSSSNQPQHF,TGCGGTGCTCGAAGGAGCAGTAGCAATCAGCCCCAGCATTTT
TRBV20-1,TRBJ2-2,NA,many,CSARGAETGELFF,TGCAGTGCTAGAGGAGCAGAAACCGGGGAGCTGTTTTTT
TRBV27,TRBJ1-1,NA,NA,CASSLATPNTEAFF,TGTGCCAGCAGTTTGGCGACACCGAACACTGAAGCTTTCTTT
TRBV7-2,TRBJ1-6,NA,few,CASSFRGTAEGSPLHF,TGTGCCAGCAGCTTTAGAGGGACTGCTGAGGGGTCACCCCTCCACTTT
TRBV6-2/TRBV6-3,TRBJ1-1,NA,many,CASSYETGSAFF,TGTGCCAGCAGTTACGAAACAGGGTCGGCTTTCTTT
TRBV5-1,TRBJ2-5,TRBD1,few,CASSLGGGRRETQYF,TGCGCCAGCAGCTTGGGAGGGGGCCGGCGAGAGACCCAGTACTTC
TRBV11-2,TRBJ2-4,NA,NA,CASSFPSRTLAKNIQYF,TGTGCCAGCAGCTTTCCCAGCAGGACCCTAGCCAAAAACATTCAGTACTTC
TRBV27,TRBJ2-7,NA,few,CASSGGSRPYEQYF,TGTGCCAGCAGTGGGGGATCTCGGCCCTACGAGCAGTACTTC
TRBV7-2,TRBJ2-1,NA,NA,CASSSVAVRVRNEQFF,TGTGCCAGCAGTTCCGTAGCGGTGCGCGTTAGGAATGAGCAGTTCTTC
TRBV18,TRBJ2-7,NA,few,CASSVLNEQYF,TGTGCCAGCTCGGTGTTGAACGAGCAGTACTTC